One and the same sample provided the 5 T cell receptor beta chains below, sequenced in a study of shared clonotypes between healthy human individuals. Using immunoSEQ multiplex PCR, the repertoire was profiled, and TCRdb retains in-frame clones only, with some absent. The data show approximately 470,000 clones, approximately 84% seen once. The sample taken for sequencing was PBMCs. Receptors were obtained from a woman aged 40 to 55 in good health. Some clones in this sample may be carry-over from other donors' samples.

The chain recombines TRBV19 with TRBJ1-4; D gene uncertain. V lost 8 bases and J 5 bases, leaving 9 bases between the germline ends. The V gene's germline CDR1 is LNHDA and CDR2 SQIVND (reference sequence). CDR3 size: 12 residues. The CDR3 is CASSVGNEKLFF. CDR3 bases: TGTGCCAGTTCAGTGGGGAATGAAAAACTGTTTTTT.

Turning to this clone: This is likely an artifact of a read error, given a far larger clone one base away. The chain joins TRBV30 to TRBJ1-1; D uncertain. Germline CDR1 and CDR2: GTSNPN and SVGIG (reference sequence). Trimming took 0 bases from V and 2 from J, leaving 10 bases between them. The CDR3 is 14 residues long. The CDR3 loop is CAWSVIGINTEAFF. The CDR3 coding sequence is TGTGCCTGGAGTGTGATAGGGATAAACACTGAAGCTTTCTTT. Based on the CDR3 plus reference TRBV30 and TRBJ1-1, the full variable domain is SQTIHQWPATLVQPVGSPLSLECTVEGTSNPNLYWYRQAAGRGLQLLFYSVGIGQISSEVPQNLSASRPQDRQFILSSKKLLLSDSGFYLCAWSVIGINTEAFFGQGTRLTVV.

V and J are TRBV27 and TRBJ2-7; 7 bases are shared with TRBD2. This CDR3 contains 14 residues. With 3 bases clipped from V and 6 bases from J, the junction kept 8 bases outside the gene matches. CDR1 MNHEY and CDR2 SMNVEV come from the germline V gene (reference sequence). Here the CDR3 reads CASSLGGSPLEQYF. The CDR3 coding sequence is TGTGCCAGCAGTTTGGGCGGGAGTCCCCTCGAGCAGTACTTC.

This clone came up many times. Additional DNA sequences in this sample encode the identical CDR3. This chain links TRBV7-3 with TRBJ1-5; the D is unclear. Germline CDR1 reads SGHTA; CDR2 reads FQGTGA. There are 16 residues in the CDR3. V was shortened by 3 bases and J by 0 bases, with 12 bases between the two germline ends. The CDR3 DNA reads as TGTGCCAGCAGCTTGGGCCTCCAAGCTAGCAATCAGCCCCAGCATTTT. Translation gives CASSLGLQASNQPQHF.

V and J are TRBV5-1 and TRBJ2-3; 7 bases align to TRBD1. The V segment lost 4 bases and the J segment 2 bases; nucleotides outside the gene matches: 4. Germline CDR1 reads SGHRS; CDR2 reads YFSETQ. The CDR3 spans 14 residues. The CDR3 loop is CASSPGTVTDTQYF. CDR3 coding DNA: TGCGCCAGCAGCCCCGGGACAGTCACAGATACGCAGTATTTT.